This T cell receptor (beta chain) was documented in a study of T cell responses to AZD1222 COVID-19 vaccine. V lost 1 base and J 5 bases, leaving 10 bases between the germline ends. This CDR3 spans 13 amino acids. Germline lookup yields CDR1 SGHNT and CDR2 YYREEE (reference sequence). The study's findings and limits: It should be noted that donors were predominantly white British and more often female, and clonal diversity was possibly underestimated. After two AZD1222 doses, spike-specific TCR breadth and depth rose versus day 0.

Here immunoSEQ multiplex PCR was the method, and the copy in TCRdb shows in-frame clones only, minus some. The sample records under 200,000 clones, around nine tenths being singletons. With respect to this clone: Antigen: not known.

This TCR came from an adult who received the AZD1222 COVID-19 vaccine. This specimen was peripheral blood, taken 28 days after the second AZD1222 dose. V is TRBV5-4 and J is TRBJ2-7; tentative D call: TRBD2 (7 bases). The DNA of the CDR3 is TGTGCCAGCAGCTTGCGCGGGGGCCACGAGCAGTACTTC. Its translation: CASSLRGGHEQYF.